Presented here are 15 T cell receptor beta chains from one specimen sequenced in a study of patients and donors after allogeneic stem cell transplantation. Each CDR3 protein is one row after TCRdb ran MiXCR on the RT-PCR reads. The table lists about a million distinct CDR3 sequences, more than 15% of them singletons, with 5.5% to 6.5% in the top ten. Sequenced material: blood, either unsorted or a sorted T cell fraction (not recorded which). Source of these receptors: a human donor who was either an allogeneic HSCT recipient or a stem cell or donor lymphocyte infusion donor (not recorded which). It is not recorded whose cells these are; they may come from a transplant donor.

V usage is TRBV5-1 and J usage is TRBJ2-2; 9 positions match TRBD2. J gave up 4 bases and V 4 bases, and 8 bases lay outside the gene matches. The germline V gene encodes CDR1 SGHRS and CDR2 YFSETQ. There are 16 residues in the CDR3. Here the CDR3 DNA reads TGCGCCAGCAGCCCCATAGCGGGGGACTCCACCGGGGAGCTGTTTTTT. Amino acids: CASSPIAGDSTGELFF.

This clonotype was counted only a few times. The rearrangement uses TRBV18 and TRBJ1-5, with D possibly matching TRBD1 (6 bases). V dropped 3 bases and J dropped 5 bases, with 14 bases sitting between them. The CDR3 length is 15 residues. Looked up from germline, CDR1 is KGHSH and CDR2 is LQKENI. The CDR3 protein is CASSPGAGLDQPQHF. The CDR3 bases are TGTGCCAGCTCACCGGGGGCAGGACTCGATCAGCCCCAGCATTTT.

This chain connects TRBV2 to TRBJ1-1; D gene ambiguous. The V and J ends lost 7 bases and 1 base respectively, with 16 bases between them. Germline V CDR1 and CDR2: SNHLY, FYNNEI. The CDR3 consists of 15 residues. Here the CDR3 reads CASNPSGVQNTEAFF. DNA of the CDR3: TGTGCCAGCAATCCGTCGGGAGTGCAGAACACTGAAGCTTTCTTT.

This clonotype turned up a few times. This sequence joins TRBV21-1 and TRBJ1-2; TRBD1 reflects the table's D call only, with no check against the DNA. TRBV21-1 is labeled a pseudogene. The CDR3 spans 13 residues. CDR3 in DNA: TGTGCCACCCTTGGGGGGGGTGGCTATGGCTACACCTTC. Its translation: CATLGGGGYGYTF.

This clonotype occurred a few times. This chain connects TRBV21-1 to TRBJ1-1. TRBV21-1 is given as a pseudogene. There are 14 residues in the CDR3. The CDR3 is CASSSGAQDTEAFF. CDR3 sequence (DNA): TGTGCCAGCAGCTCCGGGGCCCAAGACACTGAAGCTTTCTTT.

The chain links TRBV12-3 or TRBV12-4 to TRBJ1-4; weak D call: TRBD1 (5 bases). The CDR3 totals 12 residues. Between the trimmed V and J ends, which lost 6 bases and 14 bases, there was a span of 16 bases. The CDR3 spells CASSPEGGDLFF. DNA of the CDR3: TGTGCCAGCAGCCCCGAAGGAGGGGACCTGTTTTTT.

This clonotype appeared many times. The rearrangement joins TRBV12-3 or TRBV12-4 to TRBJ1-2; D not resolved. V was trimmed by 6 bases and J by 5 bases, leaving 13 bases between them. CDR3 length: 13 amino acids. CDR3 in amino acids: CASSLQVFYGYTF. DNA for the CDR3: TGTGCCAGCAGCCTTCAGGTTTTTTATGGCTACACCTTC.

This clonotype turned up a few times. This chain uses TRBV24-1 with TRBJ1-5; 9 positions match TRBD1. V lost 11 bases, J lost 3 bases, and 13 bases stayed unmatched. Per germline, CDR1 KGHDR and CDR2 SFDVKD. The CDR3 runs 16 residues. Here the CDR3 DNA reads TGTGCCATCACGGACAGGGGAAGAGACGCCAATCAGCCCCAGCATTTT. It yields the protein CAITDRGRDANQPQHF.

This clonotype was detected only a few times. V usage is TRBV5-1 and J usage is TRBJ1-1; possible D gene TRBD1, 6 bases. V was cut by 4 bases and J by 5 bases, with 15 bases left in between. Germline CDR1 is SGHRS and CDR2 is YFSETQ. The CDR3 is made up of 14 amino acids. The CDR3 region is CASSPAWGATEAFF. DNA for the CDR3: TGCGCCAGCAGCCCGGCTTGGGGGGCGACTGAAGCTTTCTTT. The full variable domain, completed using reference TRBV5-1 and TRBJ1-1, is KAGVTQTPRYLIKTRGQQVTLSCSPISGHRSVSWYQQTPGQGLQFLFEYFSETQRNKGNFPGRFSGRQFSNSRSEMNVSTLELGDSALYLCASSPAWGATEAFFGQGTRLTVV.

The rearrangement uses TRBV4-2 and TRBJ2-3; no clear D. Looked up from germline, CDR1 is LGHNA and CDR2 is YNFKEQ. The CDR3 contains 13 residues. V lost 10 bases and J lost 2, with 13 bases in between. CDR3 DNA: TGTGCCACCCCAATGGGGAACACAGATACGCAGTATTTT. It is translated as CATPMGNTDTQYF.

This clonotype was seen a few times. CDR3 in amino acids: CASSPRQGGKNIQYF. CDR3 nucleotide sequence: TGTGCCAGCAGTCCAAGACAGGGTGGAAAAAACATTCAGTACTTC. J is TRBJ2-4 and V is TRBV27; 7 positions agree with TRBD1. Germline trimming cut 5 bases from V and 4 bases from J; bases unmatched to any gene: 8. Germline CDR1 is MNHEY and CDR2 is SMNVEV (reference sequence). The CDR3 has 15 amino acids.

This clonotype has more than one count but fewer than ten. The V and J genes are TRBV3-1 and TRBJ2-1, with 7 nucleotides matching TRBD1. J lost 3 bases, V lost 1 base, and 3 bases had no gene match. The germline V gene has CDR1 LGHDT and CDR2 YNNKEL (reference sequence). The CDR3 is 15 amino acids. CDR3 sequence (DNA): TGTGCCAGCAGCCAAGGGGACAGAATCTACAATGAGCAGTTCTTC. Translation gives CASSQGDRIYNEQFF.

The gene calls are TRBV6-1 and TRBJ2-5, with D perhaps TRBD2 (6 bases). This CDR3 has 13 residues. V was cut by 6 bases and J by 4 bases, with 12 bases left in between. Per germline, CDR1 MNHNS and CDR2 SASEGT. The CDR3 spells CASRGGGRETQYF. CDR3 sequence (DNA): TGTGCCAGCAGGGGGGGAGGTCGAGAGACCCAGTACTTC.

This clonotype was counted ten times or more. The chain couples TRBV7-9 to TRBJ2-5; 8 bases line up with TRBD2. Trimming at V came to 6 bases and at J to 4 bases, leaving 10 bases not matched to a gene. The CDR3 covers 15 residues. Germline lookup yields CDR1 SEHNR and CDR2 FQNEAQ (reference sequence). DNA for the CDR3: TGTGCCAGCAGTTATAACTCCGGGACTAGAGAGACCCAGTACTTC. Amino acid sequence: CASSYNSGTRETQYF.

A note on this clonotype: A much larger clone sits a single nucleotide away, making a read error possible. The chain employs TRBV12-3 or TRBV12-4 and TRBJ2-7; 13 bases match TRBD2. This CDR3 comprises 13 residues. After removal of 6 bases from V and 4 bases from J, the junction contained 0 bases not matched to a gene. CDR3 loop: CASRTSGRYEQYF. CDR3 sequence (DNA): TGTGCCAGCAGGACTAGCGGGAGGTACGAGCAGTACTTC.